The next 10 T cell receptor beta chains were all read from a single sample in a study of blood T cell repertoires in COVID-19. Sequencing was performed with immunoSEQ multiplex PCR; in TCRdb, only in-frame clones are kept and a portion is missing. Here the sample spans a few hundred thousand clones, more than 80% being singletons. Source material: peripheral blood. The receptors come from a woman aged 25 to 39 with active or convalescent COVID-19.

The rearrangement links TRBV6-1 to TRBJ2-1; possibly TRBD2 for D (5 bases). V was cut by 2 bases and J by 5 bases, with 13 bases left in between. CDR1 is MNHNS and CDR2 is SASEGT in the germline V gene. CDR3 length: 15 residues. The CDR3 DNA follows: TGTGCCAGCAGTGAATTAGGACTTCCTAACAATGAGCAGTTCTTC. Translating it yields CASSELGLPNNEQFF.

This clone occurred a few times. This chain links TRBV5-4 with TRBJ2-7; the match to TRBD1 covers 10 bases. CDR3 length equals 14 residues. Trimming at V came to 1 base and at J to 7 bases, leaving 5 bases not matched to a gene. Looked up from germline, CDR1 is SGHNT and CDR2 is YYREEE (reference sequence). The CDR3 loop is CASSLRQGAREQYF. The CDR3 DNA follows: TGTGCCAGCAGCTTGCGACAGGGGGCGAGGGAGCAGTACTTC.

This chain connects TRBV19 to TRBJ2-7, with 15 positions matching TRBD2. The CDR3 contains 16 residues. Trimming cost V 5 bases and J 2 bases; bases outside gene matches: 4. Germline V gives CDR1 LNHDA, CDR2 SQIVND (reference sequence). The CDR3 nucleotides are TGTGCCAGTAGTCCACGGACTAGCGGGGGGGCCTACGAGCAGTACTTC. It encodes CASSPRTSGGAYEQYF.

The chain couples TRBV27 to TRBJ1-1, with 8 bases aligning to TRBD1. Germline V lookup: CDR1 MNHEY, CDR2 SMNVEV (reference sequence). The V segment lost 6 bases and the J segment 4 bases; nucleotides outside the gene matches: 4. This CDR3 contains 13 residues. The CDR3 region is CASRSDRGTEAFF. The DNA of the CDR3 is TGTGCCAGCAGATCCGACAGGGGCACTGAAGCTTTCTTT.

The rearrangement joins TRBV10-3 to TRBJ1-2; D ambiguous. CDR1 and CDR2 from the germline V gene are ENHRY and SYGVKD. The length of the CDR3 is 13 residues. Trimming removed 3 bases at V and 5 bases at J, with 10 bases between. Here the CDR3 DNA reads TGTGCCATCAGTGAATGGCAGGATTATGGCTACACCTTC. It yields the protein CAISEWQDYGYTF.

This rearrangement joins TRBV6-2 or TRBV6-3 to TRBJ1-1, with TRBD1 identical over 7 bases. This CDR3 is built from 19 residues. Trimming at V came to 5 bases and at J to 0 bases, leaving 18 bases not matched to a gene. Germline-derived CDR1 and CDR2 are MNHEY and SVGEGT. The CDR3 region is CASSPRPDGTVRMNTEAFF. CDR3 coding DNA: TGTGCCAGCAGTCCGAGACCGGACGGGACAGTGCGAATGAACACTGAAGCTTTCTTT.

This chain links TRBV19 with TRBJ2-2; no definite D call. Germline assignment: CDR1 LNHDA and CDR2 SQIVND (reference sequence). The CDR3 is made up of 12 amino acids. V lost 8 bases and J 8 bases, leaving 12 bases between the germline ends. CDR3 amino acids: CASAITIGELFF. The CDR3 region has the DNA TGTGCCAGTGCCATCACAATAGGGGAGCTGTTTTTT.

V is TRBV24-1 and J is TRBJ2-5; a weak D match, TRBD1 (6 bases). CDR1 and CDR2 (germline): KGHDR, SFDVKD. Trimming left V 5 bases short and J 2 bases short, with 17 bases between. The CDR3 totals 16 residues. CDR3 coding DNA: TGTGCCACCAGTGGAAACGACCCGGGACAACAAGAGACCCAGTACTTC. This translates into CATSGNDPGQQETQYF.

The rearrangement links TRBV28 to TRBJ1-2, with D tentatively TRBD1 (5 bases). Germline values: CDR1 MDHEN, CDR2 SYDVKM. The CDR3 length is 17 residues. The V gene lost 5 bases and the J gene lost 0 bases, with 19 bases spanning the gap. In DNA, the CDR3 is TGTGCCAGCAGTCCCCATGGGGCAGGCAGGACTAACTATGGCTACACCTTC. Its translation is CASSPHGAGRTNYGYTF.

The gene calls are TRBV10-3 and TRBJ1-6; weak D call: TRBD1 (6 bases). CDR1 is ENHRY, CDR2 SYGVKD, per germline. The CDR3 is 13 residues long. Trimming cost V 4 bases and J 9 bases, with 10 bases left between them. This CDR3 reads CAISAGGASPLHF. The CDR3 DNA reads as TGTGCCATCAGTGCTGGGGGGGCTTCACCCCTCCACTTT.